This T cell receptor (beta chain) appears in the sequencing data of a study of blood T cell repertoires in COVID-19. The germline CDR1 and CDR2 sequences are SGHTA and FQGNSA. Trimming shortened V by 4 bases and J by 3 bases, and 16 bases separated the two germline ends. The CDR3 has 15 amino acids. Libraries were prepared by immunoSEQ multiplex PCR; TCRdb keeps only in-frame clonotypes and omits some of them. The repertoire holds approximately 36,000 clones, nearly 90% seen once, with 25% to 30% in the top ten. The sequenced sample was peripheral blood. The source of this sequence is a man between 60 and 75 years old with active or convalescent COVID-19. V gene TRBV7-2 combines with J gene TRBJ2-7, with a possible D match to TRBD1 (7 bases). The chain's CDR3 is CASSSQGGTLYEQYF. The CDR3 DNA reads as TGTGCCAGCAGCTCCCAGGGGGGAACCCTCTACGAGCAGTACTTC.